The source of this TCR beta chain is a study of technical replicates of blood from several donors. J was trimmed by 5 bases and V by 5 bases; bases with no gene match: 5. The CDR3 extends over 14 amino acids. The V gene's germline CDR1 is SGHAT and CDR2 FQNNGV. Assay used: immunoSEQ multiplex PCR; TCRdb lists only in-frame clones, some missing. The table has about 79,000 clones, more than 85% seen once. Sequencing was carried out using T cells isolated from PBMCs. The chain has TRBV11-2 and TRBJ2-5, with 10 nucleotides matching TRBD2. The receptor was isolated from a human donor in good health. Some clones in this sample may be carry-over from other donors' samples. CDR3 nucleotide sequence: TGTGCCAGCAGCAATAGAGCGGGAGGGGAGACCCAGTACTTC. Protein sequence: CASSNRAGGETQYF.